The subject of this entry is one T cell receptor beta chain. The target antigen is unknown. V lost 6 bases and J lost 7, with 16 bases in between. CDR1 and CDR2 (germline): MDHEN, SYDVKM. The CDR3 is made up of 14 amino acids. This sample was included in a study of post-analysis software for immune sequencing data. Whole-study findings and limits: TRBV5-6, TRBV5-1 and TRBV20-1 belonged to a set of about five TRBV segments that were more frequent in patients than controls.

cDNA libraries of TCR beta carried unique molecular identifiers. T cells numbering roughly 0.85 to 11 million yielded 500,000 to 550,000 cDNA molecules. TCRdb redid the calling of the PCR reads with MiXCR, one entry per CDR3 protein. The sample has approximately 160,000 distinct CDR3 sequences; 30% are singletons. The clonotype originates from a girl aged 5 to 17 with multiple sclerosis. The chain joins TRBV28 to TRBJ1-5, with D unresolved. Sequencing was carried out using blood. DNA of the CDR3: TGTGCCAGCAGCCGGGGAGCTAGCGGGCAGCCCCAGCATTTT. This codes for CASSRGASGQPQHF. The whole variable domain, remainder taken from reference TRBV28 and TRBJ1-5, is DVKVTQSSRYLVKRTGEKVFLECVQDMDHENMFWYRQDPGLGLRLIYFSYDVKMKEKGDIPEGYSVSREKKERFSLILESASTNQTSMYLCASSRGASGQPQHFGDGTRLSIL.